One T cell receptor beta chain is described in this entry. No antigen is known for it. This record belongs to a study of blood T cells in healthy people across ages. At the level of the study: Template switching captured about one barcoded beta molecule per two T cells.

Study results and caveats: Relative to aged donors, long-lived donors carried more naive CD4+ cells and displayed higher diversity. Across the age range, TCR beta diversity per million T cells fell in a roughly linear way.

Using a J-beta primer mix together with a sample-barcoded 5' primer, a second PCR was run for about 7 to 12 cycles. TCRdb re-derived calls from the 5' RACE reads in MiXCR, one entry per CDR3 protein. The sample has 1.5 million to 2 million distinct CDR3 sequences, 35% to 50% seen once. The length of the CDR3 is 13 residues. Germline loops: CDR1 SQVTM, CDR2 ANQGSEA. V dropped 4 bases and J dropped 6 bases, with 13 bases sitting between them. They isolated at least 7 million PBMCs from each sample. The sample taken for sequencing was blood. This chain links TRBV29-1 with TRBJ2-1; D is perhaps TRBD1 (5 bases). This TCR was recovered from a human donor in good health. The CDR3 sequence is CSVVQATINEQFF. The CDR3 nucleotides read TGCAGCGTTGTACAGGCCACTATCAATGAGCAGTTCTTC.